This T cell receptor (beta chain) was observed in a study of response to subunit inactivated influenza vaccine. This CDR3 is built from 14 residues. The V end was cut by 5 bases, the J end by 3 bases, with 11 bases between. Germline-derived CDR1 and CDR2 are SNHLY and FYNNEI. Using its own MiXCR run on the RT-PCR reads, TCRdb lists one record per CDR3 protein. The table has around 520,000 distinct CDR3 sequences, roughly 23% seen once. Sequencing used CD4+ T cells sorted from PBMCs, obtained more than 4 days after vaccination. The source is a man aged 50 to 59 who received an inactivated influenza vaccine. The chain recombines TRBV2 with TRBJ2-1, with a weak D call TRBD1 (6 bases). The DNA for the CDR3 is TGTGCCAGCAGTACCGGGACAATCTACAATGAGCAGTTCTTC. Protein: CASSTGTIYNEQFF. Using reference TRBV2 and TRBJ2-1 for the parts outside the CDR3, the full variable domain is EPEVTQTPSHQVTQMGQEVILRCVPISNHLYFYWYRQILGQKVEFLVSFYNNEISEKSEIFDDQFSVERPDGSNFTLKIRSTKLEDSAMYFCASSTGTIYNEQFFGPGTRLTVL.